This T cell receptor beta chain was found in a study of blood T cell repertoires in COVID-19 (dated by TCRdb to the early 2020s). General notes on the study: The collaborator samples originated in the United States, Italy and Spain and spanned the acute and convalescent phases of COVID-19. Where available, HLA class I and class II types were taken from metadata supplied by the sample provider and were not determined by assay-based typing. Samples were obtained from the ongoing ImmuneRACE study (first 160 participants) and from 1,254 subjects provided by 6 global collaborators. The repertoires were released in a freely available public database intended as a resource for research on the immune response to SARS-CoV-2. Sample metadata almost always included a de-identified subject ID, COVID-19 status, age in years and sex. Subjects who had been exposed to COVID-19, were actively infected with it, or had recovered from it provided the deeply sampled blood TCRbeta repertoires that made up the dataset. The prospective study material was composed of cDNA or gDNA derived from T cells, B-cell-depleted T cells, or PBMCs. Study-level results and caveats: Clinical and demographic metadata were provided uncurated, with the amount varying by source and participant.

Regarding this clone: Its cognate antigen has yet to be identified. Within one base of it there is no much larger clone, and no base qualities were kept.

TCRbeta CDR3 regions were amplified from genomic DNA by means of the immunoSEQ Assay, a bias-controlled multiplex PCR. The published analysis was carried out like this. The number of nucleated cells in each sample was estimated from the amplification of reference gene primers within the assay. To quantify the absolute abundance of each unique TCRbeta CDR3 rearrangement, sequence reads were collapsed and filtered. For each sample, productive Simpson clonality was calculated by taking the square root of Simpson's diversity index across productive rearrangements. TCRdb holds this immuneACCESS table with in-frame rearrangements only. Some clones are missing; in checked studies, unresolved V genes explain under half, and the rest has no known cause. V, J and clone size were drawn from that table, and D and trimming were deduced from the DNA. The sample profile shows roughly 120,000 clones; under 90% of them were found once. Less than 15% of the sample rests with the top ten.

The CDR3 has 14 amino acids, counting the end cysteine and phenylalanine. Of all the DNA, just the CDR3 is kept, 42 bases in frame from base 1. The germline V gene (reference sequence) sets CDR1 to LNHDA and CDR2 to SQIVND. V loses 6 bases at its end and J loses 5 bases; junction bases beyond the gene matches: 9. The collaborating institutions used their own protocols to collect whole blood in K2EDTA tubes. For TCRbeta analysis, collaborator samples were shipped as frozen whole blood, as isolated PBMCs, or as DNA extracted from either sample type. Specimen: peripheral blood. This clonotype originated in a woman aged 55-75 years with acute or convalescent COVID-19. The chain uses TRBV19 and TRBJ2-5, and 7 junctional nucleotides match TRBD1. In nucleotides, the sequence is TGTGCCAGTAGGGGGACAGCCCCCCGCGAGACCCAGTACTTC. This yields the protein CASRGTAPRETQYF.